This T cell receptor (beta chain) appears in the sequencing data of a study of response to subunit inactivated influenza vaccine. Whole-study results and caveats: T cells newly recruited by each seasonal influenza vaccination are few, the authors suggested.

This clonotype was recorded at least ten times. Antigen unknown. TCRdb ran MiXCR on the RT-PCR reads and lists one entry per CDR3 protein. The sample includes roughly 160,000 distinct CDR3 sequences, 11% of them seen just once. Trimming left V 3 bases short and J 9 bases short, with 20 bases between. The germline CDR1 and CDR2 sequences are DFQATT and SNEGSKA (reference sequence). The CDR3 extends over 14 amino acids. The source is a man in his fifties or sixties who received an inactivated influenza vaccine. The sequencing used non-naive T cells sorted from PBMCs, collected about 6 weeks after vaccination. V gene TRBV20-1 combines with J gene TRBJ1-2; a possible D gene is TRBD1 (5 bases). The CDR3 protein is CSASQGLVADSYTF. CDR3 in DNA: TGCAGTGCTAGTCAGGGATTAGTTGCGGACAGCTACACCTTC.